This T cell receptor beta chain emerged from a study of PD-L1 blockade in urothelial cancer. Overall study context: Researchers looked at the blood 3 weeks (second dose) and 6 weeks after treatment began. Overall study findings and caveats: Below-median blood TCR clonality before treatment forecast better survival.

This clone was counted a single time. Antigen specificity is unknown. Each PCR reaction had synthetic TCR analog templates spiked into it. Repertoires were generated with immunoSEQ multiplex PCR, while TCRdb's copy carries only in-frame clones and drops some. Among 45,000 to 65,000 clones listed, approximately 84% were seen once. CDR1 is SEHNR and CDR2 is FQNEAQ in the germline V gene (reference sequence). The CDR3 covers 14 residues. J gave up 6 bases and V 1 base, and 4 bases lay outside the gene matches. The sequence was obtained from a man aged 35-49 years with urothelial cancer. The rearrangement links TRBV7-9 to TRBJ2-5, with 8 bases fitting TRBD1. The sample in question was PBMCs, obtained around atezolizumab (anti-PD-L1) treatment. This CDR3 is CASSLGGRGQTQYF. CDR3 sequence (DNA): TGTGCCAGCAGCTTAGGAGGCAGGGGGCAGACCCAGTACTTC.